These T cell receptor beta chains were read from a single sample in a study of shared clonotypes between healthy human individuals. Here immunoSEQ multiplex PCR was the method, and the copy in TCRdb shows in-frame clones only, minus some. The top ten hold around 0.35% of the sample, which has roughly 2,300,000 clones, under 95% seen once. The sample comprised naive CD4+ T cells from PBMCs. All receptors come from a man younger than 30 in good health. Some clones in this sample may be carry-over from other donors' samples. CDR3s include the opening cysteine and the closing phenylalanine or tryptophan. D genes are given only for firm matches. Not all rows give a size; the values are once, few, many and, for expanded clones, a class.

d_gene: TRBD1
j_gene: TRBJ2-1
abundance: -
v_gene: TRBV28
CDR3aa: CASGSGGSDEQFF
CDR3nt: TGTGCCAGCGGCTCAGGGGGAAGCGATGAGCAGTTCTTC

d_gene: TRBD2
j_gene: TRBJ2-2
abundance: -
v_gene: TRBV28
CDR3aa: CASSKLAGGPGELFF
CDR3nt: TGTGCCAGCAGTAAATTAGCGGGAGGGCCCGGGGAGCTGTTTTTT

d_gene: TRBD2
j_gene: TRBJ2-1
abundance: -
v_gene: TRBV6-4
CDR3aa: CASSASSGSSHEQFF
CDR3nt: TGTGCCAGCAGTGCCTCTAGCGGGAGCTCGCATGAGCAGTTCTTC

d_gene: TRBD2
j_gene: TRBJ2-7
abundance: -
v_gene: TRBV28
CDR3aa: CASRIGLAISYEQYF
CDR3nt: TGTGCCAGCAGGATTGGACTAGCGATCTCCTACGAGCAGTACTTC

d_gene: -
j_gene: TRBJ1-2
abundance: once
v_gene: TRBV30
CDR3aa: CAWSVSQLFTF
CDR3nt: TGTGCCTGGAGTGTAAGTCAGCTCTTCACCTTC

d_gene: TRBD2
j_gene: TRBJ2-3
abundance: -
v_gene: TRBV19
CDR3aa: CASRRQRESPDTQYF
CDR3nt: TGTGCCAGTAGACGCCAGCGGGAGTCCCCAGATACGCAGTATTTT

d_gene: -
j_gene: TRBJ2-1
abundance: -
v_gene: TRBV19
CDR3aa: CATAGPLRFDEQFF
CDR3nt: TGTGCCACCGCGGGGCCTCTTAGGTTCGATGAGCAGTTCTTC

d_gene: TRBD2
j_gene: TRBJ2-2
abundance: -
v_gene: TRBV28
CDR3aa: CASSPRGSGRVNTGELFF
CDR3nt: TGTGCCAGCAGTCCCCGGGGTAGCGGGAGGGTGAACACCGGGGAGCTGTTTTTT

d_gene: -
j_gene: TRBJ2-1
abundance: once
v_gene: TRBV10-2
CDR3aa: CASKDNKIISYNEQFF
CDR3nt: TGCGCCAGCAAAGACAACAAAATTATCTCCTACAATGAGCAGTTCTTC

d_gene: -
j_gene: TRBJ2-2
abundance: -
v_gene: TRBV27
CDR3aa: CASRSRAGLLGGELFF
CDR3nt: TGTGCCAGCCGATCCAGGGCAGGCCTCCTTGGCGGGGAGCTGTTTTTT

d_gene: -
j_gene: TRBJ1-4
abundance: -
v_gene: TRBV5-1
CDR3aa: CASSLRPTEGEKLFF
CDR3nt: TGCGCCAGCAGCTTGCGGCCGACCGAAGGTGAAAAACTGTTTTTT

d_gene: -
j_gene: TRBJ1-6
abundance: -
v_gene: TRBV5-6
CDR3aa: CASSPGQIMAISPLHF
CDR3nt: TGTGCCAGCAGCCCGGGACAAATTATGGCAATTTCACCCCTCCACTTT

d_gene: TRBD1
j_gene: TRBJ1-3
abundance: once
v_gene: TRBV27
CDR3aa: CASKTGAGNTIYF
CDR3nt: TGTGCCAGCAAAACAGGGGCTGGAAACACCATATATTTT

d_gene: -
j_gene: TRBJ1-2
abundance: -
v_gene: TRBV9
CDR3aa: CASSPDGSYGYTF
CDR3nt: TGTGCCAGCAGCCCAGACGGCAGTTATGGCTACACCTTC

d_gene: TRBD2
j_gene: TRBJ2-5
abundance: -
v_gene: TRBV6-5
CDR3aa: CASSYLAGGPWETQYF
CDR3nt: TGTGCCAGCAGTTACTTGGCGGGAGGGCCGTGGGAGACCCAGTACTTC

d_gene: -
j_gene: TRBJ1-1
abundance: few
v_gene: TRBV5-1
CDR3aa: CASSSGGTNTEAFF
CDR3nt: TGCGCCAGCAGCTCAGGCGGAACGAACACTGAAGCTTTCTTT

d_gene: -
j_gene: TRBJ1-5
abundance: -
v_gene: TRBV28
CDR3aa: CASSYPNQPQHF
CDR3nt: TGTGCCAGCAGTTATCCGAATCAGCCCCAGCATTTT

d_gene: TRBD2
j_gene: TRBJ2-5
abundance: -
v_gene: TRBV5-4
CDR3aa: CASSLSLAGMETQYF
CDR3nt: TGTGCCAGCAGCTTGAGTCTAGCGGGAATGGAGACCCAGTACTTC

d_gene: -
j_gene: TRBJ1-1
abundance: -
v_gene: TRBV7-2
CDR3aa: CASSFDSMNTEAFF
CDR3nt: TGTGCCAGCAGCTTTGACAGCATGAACACTGAAGCTTTCTTT

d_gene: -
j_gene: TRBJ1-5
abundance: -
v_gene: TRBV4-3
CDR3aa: CASYRYRVPPKGPQHF
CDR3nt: TGCGCCAGCTACCGATACCGGGTCCCTCCAAAGGGGCCCCAGCATTTT

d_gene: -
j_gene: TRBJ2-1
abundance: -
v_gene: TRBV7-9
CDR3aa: CASSSTRSGGYEQFF
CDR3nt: TGTGCCAGCAGCTCCACCCGGTCTGGGGGCTATGAGCAGTTCTTC

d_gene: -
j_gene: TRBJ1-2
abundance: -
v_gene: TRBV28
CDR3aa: CASSPTQGTVYGYTF
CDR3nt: TGTGCCAGCAGCCCTACTCAGGGGACCGTCTATGGCTACACCTTC

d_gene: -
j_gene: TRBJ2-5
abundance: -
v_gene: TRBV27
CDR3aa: CASSSTTGLETQYF
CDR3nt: TGTGCCAGCAGTTCCACCACAGGGCTCGAGACCCAGTACTTC